The clone carrying this T cell receptor beta chain was seen once. Produced via immunoSEQ multiplex PCR; TCRdb's table is partial and in-frame only. The sample holds approximately 120,000 clones; roughly 90% are singletons and the top ten take more than 2%. This entry comes from a study of cytomegalovirus exposure and HLA in healthy donors. Germline V gene sequence: CDR1 ENHRY, CDR2 SYGVKD. The V segment lost 6 bases and the J segment 5 bases; nucleotides outside the gene matches: 8. The CDR3 is 14 amino acids. The specimen sequenced was PBMCs. The chain recombines TRBV10-3 with TRBJ1-1; 8 bases match TRBD1. The sequence came from a woman aged 18-29 years in good health and CMV-seronegative. The CDR3 region has the DNA TGTGCCATCAGAGGACAGGGCAGAGGGACTGAAGCTTTCTTT. Protein sequence: CAIRGQGRGTEAFF.